The clone carrying this T cell receptor beta chain was counted a few times. Antigen specificity is unknown. The entry originates in a study of T cell repertoires in cytomegalovirus infection. Looking at the study overall: Carrying CMV and the relevant HLA type showed in public TCR beta signatures.

Germline-derived CDR1 and CDR2 are MNHNS and SASEGT. The ends were cut back, 2 bases at V and 0 bases at J, with 9 bases in the middle. There are 15 residues in the CDR3. Each CDR3 protein is one row after TCRdb ran MiXCR on the reads. The sample yields about 20,000 distinct CDR3 sequences, approximately 39% seen once. Overall study findings and caveats: HLA-C-restricted CMV-specific TCR beta clonotypes prevailed in the ex vivo response.

The receptor was isolated from a human donor in good health (CMV status not recorded). Some clones in this sample may be carry-over from other donors' samples. The chain combines TRBV6-1 with TRBJ2-3; unclear D gene. The source was CD8+ T cells from cultured PBMCs, collected from culture after CMV antigen stimulation. CDR3 region: CASSEYFSSTDTQYF. The CDR3 nucleotides read TGTGCCAGCAGTGAATATTTTTCTAGCACAGATACGCAGTATTTT.